The rows below give T cell receptor beta chains drawn from one sample of a study of regulatory T cells in long-lasting Graves disease. TCRdb recomputed calls from the multiplex PCR reads with MiXCR, one row per CDR3 protein. The sample records roughly 610,000 distinct CDR3 sequences, 16% being singletons. This same sample was also part of a study on T cells in Graves' hyperthyroidism and ophthalmopathy.

Sample: peripheral blood mononuclear cells (PBMCs), taken at new diagnosis, from a patient treated with antithyroid drugs. The origin of the receptors is a young woman with Graves disease. Both conserved end residues are part of each CDR3. Fields, in order: J gene, clone size, V gene, CDR3 length, D gene, CDR3 DNA, CDR3 protein. D genes are given only for firm matches. Clone size appears in some rows only: once, few, many, or a class for an expanded clone.

>TRBJ2-7|few|TRBV20-1|14|TRBD2
TGCAGTGCCCCCCACGGGACTAGCCTGCCCGAGCAGTACTTC
CSAPHGTSLPEQYF
>TRBJ2-2|few|TRBV24-1|14|.
TGTGCCACCAAGTCAAGGGGGGCCACCGGGGAGCTGTTTTTT
CATKSRGATGELFF
>TRBJ1-2|many|TRBV20-1|14|TRBD1
TGCAGTGCTAGAGATCGCAGGGGGGCTTATGGCTACACCTTC
CSARDRRGAYGYTF
>TRBJ2-7|.|TRBV30|13|.
TGTGCCTGGATTGGACCGGTTGGATACGAGCAGTACTTC
CAWIGPVGYEQYF
>TRBJ2-2|.|TRBV5-1|16|TRBD2
TGCGCCAGCAGCTTGGGTCATATCGGGGGGTCCGGGGAGCTGTTTTTT
CASSLGHIGGSGELFF
>TRBJ2-1|many|TRBV6-5|15|.
TGTGCCAGCAGTTACGGGGGGGGCAACTACAATGAGCAGTTCTTC
CASSYGGGNYNEQFF
>TRBJ2-7|many|TRBV18|13|.
TGTGCCAGCTCACCACGGGACCTCTACGAGCAGTACTTC
CASSPRDLYEQYF
>TRBJ2-1|many|TRBV7-9|14|.
TGTGCCAGCAGCTTAGGGTCAGCCTACAATGAGCAGTTCTTC
CASSLGSAYNEQFF
>TRBJ2-2|.|TRBV10-3|15|.
TGTGCCGCCGCCCGGGCAGAGTCGAACACCGGGGAGCTGTTTTTT
CAAARAESNTGELFF
>TRBJ1-1|many|TRBV14|13|.
TGTGCCAGCAGCCGACACCCGAACACTGAAGCTTTCTTT
CASSRHPNTEAFF
>TRBJ1-4|many|TRBV28|15|TRBD1
TGTGCCAGCAGTTTGTATACAGGGGTGGGCGAAAAACTGTTTTTT
CASSLYTGVGEKLFF
>TRBJ2-7|once|TRBV27|13|.
TGTGCCAGCAGATTGGGACCTGGCTACGAGCAGTACTTC
CASRLGPGYEQYF
>TRBJ2-7|many|TRBV28|13|.
TGTGCCAGCCACAGGGAACTCGTCCACGAGCAGTACTTC
CASHRELVHEQYF
>TRBJ1-1|many|TRBV2|13|.
TGTGCCACGGATGGGCCCTCGAGGACTGAAGCTTTCTTT
CATDGPSRTEAFF
>TRBJ2-1|few|TRBV18|18|.
TGTGCCAGCTCACCCCAGGGGCCCCCCGCGACGGTTTTCAATGAGCAGTTCTTC
CASSPQGPPATVFNEQFF
>TRBJ2-7|few|TRBV9|20|TRBD2
TGTGCCAGCAGCGTAGCCCACCCGCGGTACGGCGGGACTAGCGGGTACGAGCAGTACTTC
CASSVAHPRYGGTSGYEQYF
>TRBJ2-7|few|TRBV29-1|13|.
TGCAGCGTTGAAAAAGCAGACGGCTACGAGCAGTACTTC
CSVEKADGYEQYF
>TRBJ2-5|.|TRBV11-2|15|.
TGTGCCAGCAGCTTAGTGATAGGTTCTCAAGAGACCCAGTACTTC
CASSLVIGSQETQYF
>TRBJ1-2|many|TRBV7-9|13|.
TGTGCCACCCCCATCCAGGGTAACTATGGCTACACCTTC
CATPIQGNYGYTF
>TRBJ2-5|.|TRBV30|12|.
TGTGCCTGGGTGGACAGTAAAGAGACCCAGTACTTC
CAWVDSKETQYF
>TRBJ2-7|many|TRBV28|11|.
TGTGCCAGCAGTGGCAGGACGGCGCAGTACTTC
CASSGRTAQYF
>TRBJ2-5|.|TRBV7-3|15|.
TGTGCCAGCAGTACTGGGACAAAGAGACAAGAGACCCAGTACTTC
CASSTGTKRQETQYF